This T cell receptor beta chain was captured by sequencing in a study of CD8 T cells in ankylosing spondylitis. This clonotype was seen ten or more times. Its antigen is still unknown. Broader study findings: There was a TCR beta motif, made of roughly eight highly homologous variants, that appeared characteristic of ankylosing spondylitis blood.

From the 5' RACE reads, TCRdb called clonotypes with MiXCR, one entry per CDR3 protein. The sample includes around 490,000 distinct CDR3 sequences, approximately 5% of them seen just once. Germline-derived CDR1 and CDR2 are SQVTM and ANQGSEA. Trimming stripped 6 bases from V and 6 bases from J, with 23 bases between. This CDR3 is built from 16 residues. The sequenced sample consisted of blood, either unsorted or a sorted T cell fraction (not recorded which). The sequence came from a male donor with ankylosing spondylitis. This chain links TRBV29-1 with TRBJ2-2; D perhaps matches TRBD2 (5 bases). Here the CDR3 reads CSVTRLGGSRPGELFF. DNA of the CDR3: TGCAGCGTGACTCGACTGGGCGGGTCCAGGCCCGGGGAGCTGTTTTTT.